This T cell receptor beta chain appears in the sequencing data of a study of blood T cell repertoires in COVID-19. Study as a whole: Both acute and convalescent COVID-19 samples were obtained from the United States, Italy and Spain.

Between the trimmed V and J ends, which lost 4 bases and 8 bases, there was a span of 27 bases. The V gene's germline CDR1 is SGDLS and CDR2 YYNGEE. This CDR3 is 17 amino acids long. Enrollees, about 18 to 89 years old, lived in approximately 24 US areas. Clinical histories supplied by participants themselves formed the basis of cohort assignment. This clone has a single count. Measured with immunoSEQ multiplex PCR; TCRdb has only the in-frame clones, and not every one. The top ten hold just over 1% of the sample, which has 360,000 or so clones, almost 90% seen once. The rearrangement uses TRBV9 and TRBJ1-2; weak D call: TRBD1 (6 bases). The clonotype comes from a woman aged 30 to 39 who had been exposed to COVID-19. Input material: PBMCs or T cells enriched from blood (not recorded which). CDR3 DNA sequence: TGTGCCAGCAGCATGACCTCCCTCGGGGCAGGGGAGGGCGGCTACACCTTC. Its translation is CASSMTSLGAGEGGYTF.